This record covers a single TCR beta chain. Its antigen is currently unknown. These data come from a study of identical twins. One entry per CDR3 protein results from TCRdb running MiXCR on the 5' RACE reads. The sample contains 600,000 to 700,000 distinct CDR3 sequences, around 21% of which appear only once. The CDR3 length is 14 residues. V lost 6 bases and J lost 4; bases outside the gene matches: 6. Germline-derived CDR1 and CDR2 are LGHNA and YSLEER. Whole-study results and caveats: The study drew conclusions from cross-sectional statistical analysis, not from following the same donors. Zero-insertion analyses were open to partial confounding by invariant MAIT and iNKT cells.

These data also formed part of another study, on T cells expressing NK-cell markers. That investigation notes: The study found dominant NKG2C+ clonotypes at roughly 1.0-7.5% of CD8+ T cells in six donors.

This chain uses TRBV4-3 with TRBJ2-3; TRBD2 matches at 8 bases. Specimen: PBMCs. The TCR originated in a woman aged 18-29 years in good health. The CDR3 DNA follows: TGCGCCAGCAGAGACAGCGGGAGCTCAGATACGCAGTATTTT. Amino acid sequence: CASRDSGSSDTQYF.